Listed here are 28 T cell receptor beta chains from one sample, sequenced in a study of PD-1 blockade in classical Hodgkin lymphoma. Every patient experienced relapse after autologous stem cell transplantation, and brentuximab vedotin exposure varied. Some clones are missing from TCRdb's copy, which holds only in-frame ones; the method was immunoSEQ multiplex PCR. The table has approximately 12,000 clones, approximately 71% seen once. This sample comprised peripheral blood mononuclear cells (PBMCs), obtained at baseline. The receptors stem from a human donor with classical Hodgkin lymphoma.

The CDR3 loop is CATGRAGYEQYF. The CDR3 DNA reads TGTGCCACCGGGAGGGCCGGGTACGAGCAGTACTTC. The chain employs TRBV15 and TRBJ2-7; 7 nucleotides match TRBD2. CDR1 and CDR2 (germline): LNHNV, YYDKDF (reference sequence). The CDR3 has 12 residues. V was pared by 8 bases and J by 4 bases, with 5 bases of the junction left unmatched.

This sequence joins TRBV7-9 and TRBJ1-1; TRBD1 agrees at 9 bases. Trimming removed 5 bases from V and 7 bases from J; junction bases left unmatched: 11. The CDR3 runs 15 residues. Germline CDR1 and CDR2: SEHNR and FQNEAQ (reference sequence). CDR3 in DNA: TGTGCCAGCAGCCTCCAGGGTGGGACAGGGAGTGAAGCTTTCTTT. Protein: CASSLQGGTGSEAFF.

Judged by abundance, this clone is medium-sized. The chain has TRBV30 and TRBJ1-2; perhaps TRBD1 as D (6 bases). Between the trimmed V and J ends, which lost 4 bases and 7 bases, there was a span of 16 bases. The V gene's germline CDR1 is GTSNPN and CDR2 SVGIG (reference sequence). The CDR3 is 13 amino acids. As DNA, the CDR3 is TGTGCCTGGAAAGCGCAGGGGCAGGGTGGCTACACCTTC. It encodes CAWKAQGQGGYTF.

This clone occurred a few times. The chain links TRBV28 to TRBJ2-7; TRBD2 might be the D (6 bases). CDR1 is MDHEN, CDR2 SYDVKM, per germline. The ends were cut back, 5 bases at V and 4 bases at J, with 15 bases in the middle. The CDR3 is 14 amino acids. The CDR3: CASSPPGRGYEQYF. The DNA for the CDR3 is TGTGCCAGCAGTCCCCCCGGTCGGGGGTACGAGCAGTACTTC. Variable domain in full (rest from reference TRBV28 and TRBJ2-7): DVKVTQSSRYLVKRTGEKVFLECVQDMDHENMFWYRQDPGLGLRLIYFSYDVKMKEKGDIPEGYSVSREKKERFSLILESASTNQTSMYLCASSPPGRGYEQYFGPGTRLTVT.

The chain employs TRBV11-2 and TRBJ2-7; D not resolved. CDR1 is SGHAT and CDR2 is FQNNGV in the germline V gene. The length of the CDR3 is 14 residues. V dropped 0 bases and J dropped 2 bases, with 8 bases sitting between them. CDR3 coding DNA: TGTGCCAGCAGCTTAGAAGCCGGAACCTACGAGCAGTACTTC. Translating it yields CASSLEAGTYEQYF.

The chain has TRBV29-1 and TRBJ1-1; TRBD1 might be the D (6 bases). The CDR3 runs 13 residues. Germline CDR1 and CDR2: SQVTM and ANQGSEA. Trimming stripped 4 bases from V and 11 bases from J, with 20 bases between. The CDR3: CSVAPPPGARAFF. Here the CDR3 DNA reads TGCAGCGTTGCCCCCCCACCGGGGGCTAGGGCTTTCTTT.

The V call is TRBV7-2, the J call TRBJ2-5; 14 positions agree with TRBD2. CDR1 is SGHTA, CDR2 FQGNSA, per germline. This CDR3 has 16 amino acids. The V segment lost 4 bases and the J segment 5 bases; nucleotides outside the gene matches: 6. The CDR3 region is CASSYLTSGRGETQYF. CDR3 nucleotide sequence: TGTGCCAGCAGCTACTTGACTAGCGGGAGGGGGGAGACCCAGTACTTC.

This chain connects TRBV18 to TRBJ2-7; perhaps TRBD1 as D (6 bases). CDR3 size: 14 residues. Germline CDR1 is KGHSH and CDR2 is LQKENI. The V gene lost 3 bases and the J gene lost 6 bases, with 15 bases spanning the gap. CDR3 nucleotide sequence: TGTGCCAGCTCACCGGCGTCAGGGGCCACCGAGCAGTACTTC. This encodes CASSPASGATEQYF.

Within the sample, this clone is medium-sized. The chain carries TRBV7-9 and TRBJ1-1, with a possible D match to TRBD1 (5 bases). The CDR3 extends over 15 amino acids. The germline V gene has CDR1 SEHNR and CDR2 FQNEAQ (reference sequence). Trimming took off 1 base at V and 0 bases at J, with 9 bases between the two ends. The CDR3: CASSLGAGMNTEAFF. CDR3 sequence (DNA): TGTGCCAGCAGCTTAGGGGCAGGGATGAACACTGAAGCTTTCTTT. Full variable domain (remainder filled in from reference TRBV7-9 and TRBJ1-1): DTGVSQNPRHKITKRGQNVTFRCDPISEHNRLYWYRQTLGQGPEFLTYFQNEAQLEKSRLLSDRFSAERPKGSFSTLEIQRTEQGDSAMYLCASSLGAGMNTEAFFGQGTRLTVV.

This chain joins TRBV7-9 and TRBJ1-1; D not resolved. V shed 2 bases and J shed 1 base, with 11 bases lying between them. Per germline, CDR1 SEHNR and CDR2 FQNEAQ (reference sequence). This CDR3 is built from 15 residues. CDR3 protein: CASSLSAGWNTEAFF. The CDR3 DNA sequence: TGTGCCAGCAGCTTATCGGCGGGGTGGAACACTGAAGCTTTCTTT.

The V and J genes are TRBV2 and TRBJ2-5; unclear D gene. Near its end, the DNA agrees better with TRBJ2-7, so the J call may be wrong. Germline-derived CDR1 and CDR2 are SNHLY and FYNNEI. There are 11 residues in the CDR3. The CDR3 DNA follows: TGTGCCAGCAAGCCTAACTACGAGCAGTACTTC. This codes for CASKPNYEQYF.

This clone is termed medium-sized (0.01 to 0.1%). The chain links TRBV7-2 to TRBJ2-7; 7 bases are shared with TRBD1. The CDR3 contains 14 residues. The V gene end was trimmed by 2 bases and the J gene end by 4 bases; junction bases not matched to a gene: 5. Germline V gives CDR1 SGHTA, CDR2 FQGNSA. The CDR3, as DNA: TGTGCCAGCAGCTTAAGCCGGGGACAGTACGAGCAGTACTTC. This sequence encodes CASSLSRGQYEQYF.

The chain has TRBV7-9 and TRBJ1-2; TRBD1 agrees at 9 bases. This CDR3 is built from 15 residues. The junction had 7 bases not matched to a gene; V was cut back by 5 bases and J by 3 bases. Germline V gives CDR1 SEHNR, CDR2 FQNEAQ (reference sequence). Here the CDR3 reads CASSPPRDRDYGYTF. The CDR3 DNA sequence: TGTGCCAGCAGCCCCCCCCGGGACAGGGACTATGGCTACACCTTC.

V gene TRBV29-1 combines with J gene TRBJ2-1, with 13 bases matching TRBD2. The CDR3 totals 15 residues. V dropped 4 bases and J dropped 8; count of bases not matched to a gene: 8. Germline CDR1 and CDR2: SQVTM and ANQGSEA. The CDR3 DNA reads TGCAGCGTTGCCGGGACTAGCGGGGAATTCGATGAGCAGTTCTTC. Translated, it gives CSVAGTSGEFDEQFF.

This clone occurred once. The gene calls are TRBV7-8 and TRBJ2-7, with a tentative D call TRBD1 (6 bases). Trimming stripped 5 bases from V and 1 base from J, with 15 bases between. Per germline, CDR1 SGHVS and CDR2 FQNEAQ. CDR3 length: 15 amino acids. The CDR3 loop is CASSKMGAASYEQYF. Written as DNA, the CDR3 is TGTGCCAGCAGCAAAATGGGGGCAGCATCCTACGAGCAGTACTTC. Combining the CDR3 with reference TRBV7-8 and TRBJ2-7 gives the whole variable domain GAGVSQSPRYKVAKRGQDVALRCDPISGHVSLFWYQQALGQGPEFLTYFQNEAQLDKSGLPSDRFFAERPEGSVSTLKIQRTQQEDSAVYLCASSKMGAASYEQYFGPGTRLTVT.

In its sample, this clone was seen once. The CDR3 here is CASSSVNTIYF. CDR3 coding DNA: TGTGCCAGCAGCTCCGTTAACACCATATATTTT. The V call is TRBV6-5, the J call TRBJ1-3; D call uncertain. CDR1 and CDR2 (germline): MNHEY, SVGAGI. V was pared by 6 bases and J by 7 bases, with 7 bases between. The CDR3 totals 11 residues.

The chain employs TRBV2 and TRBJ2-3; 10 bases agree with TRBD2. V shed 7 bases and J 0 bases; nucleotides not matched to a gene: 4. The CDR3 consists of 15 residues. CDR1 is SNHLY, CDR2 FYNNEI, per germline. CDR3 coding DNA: TGTGCCAGCACGCTAGCGGGGGTGAGCACAGATACGCAGTATTTT. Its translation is CASTLAGVSTDTQYF.

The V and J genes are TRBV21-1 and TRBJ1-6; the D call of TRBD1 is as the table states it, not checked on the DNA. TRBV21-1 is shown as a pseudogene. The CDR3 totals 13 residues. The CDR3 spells CASSNLREGPLHF. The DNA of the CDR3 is TGTGCCAGCAGCAACCTCAGGGAAGGACCCCTCCACTTT.

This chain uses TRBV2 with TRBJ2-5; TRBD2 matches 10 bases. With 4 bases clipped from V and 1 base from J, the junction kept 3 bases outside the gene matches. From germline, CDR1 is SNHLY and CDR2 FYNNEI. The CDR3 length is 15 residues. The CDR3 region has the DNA TGTGCCAGCAGTGCGTTAGCGGGGGGCCAAGAGACCCAGTACTTC. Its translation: CASSALAGGQETQYF.

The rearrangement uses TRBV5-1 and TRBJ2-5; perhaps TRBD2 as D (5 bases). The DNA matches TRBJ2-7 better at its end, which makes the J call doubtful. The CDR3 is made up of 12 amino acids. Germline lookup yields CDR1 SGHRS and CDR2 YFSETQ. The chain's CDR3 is CASRDSTYEQYF. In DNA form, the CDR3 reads TGCGCCAGCAGGGACTCAACCTACGAGCAGTACTTC.

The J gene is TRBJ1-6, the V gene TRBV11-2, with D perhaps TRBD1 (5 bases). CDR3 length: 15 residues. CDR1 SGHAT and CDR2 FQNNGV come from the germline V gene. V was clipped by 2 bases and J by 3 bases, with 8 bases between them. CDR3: CASSLQGGYNSPLHF. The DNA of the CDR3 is TGTGCCAGCAGCTTACAGGGAGGCTATAATTCACCCCTCCACTTT.

CDR3 sequence: CASSIFGTSGNNEQFF. The CDR3 region has the DNA TGTGCCAGCAGCATTTTTGGGACTAGCGGGAACAATGAGCAGTTCTTC. The chain is built from TRBV9 and TRBJ2-1, with TRBD2 matching 13 bases. V was clipped by 4 bases and J by 5 bases; unmatched bases: 6. The CDR3 has 16 residues. Per the germline V gene, CDR1 is SGDLS and CDR2 is YYNGEE.

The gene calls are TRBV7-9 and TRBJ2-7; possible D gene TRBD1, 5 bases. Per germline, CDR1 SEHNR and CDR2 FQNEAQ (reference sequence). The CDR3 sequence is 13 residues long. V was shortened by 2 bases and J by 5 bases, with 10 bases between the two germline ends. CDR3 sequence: CASSLRGLHEQYF. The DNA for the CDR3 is TGTGCCAGCAGCTTAAGGGGTCTCCACGAGCAGTACTTC.

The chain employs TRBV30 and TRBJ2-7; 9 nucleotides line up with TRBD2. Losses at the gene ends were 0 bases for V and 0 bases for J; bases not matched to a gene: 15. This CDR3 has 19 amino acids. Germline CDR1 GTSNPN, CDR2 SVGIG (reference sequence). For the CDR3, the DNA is TGTGCCTGGAGTGTGGGATGGACTAGCGAAAAACGATCCTCCTACGAGCAGTACTTC. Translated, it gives CAWSVGWTSEKRSSYEQYF.

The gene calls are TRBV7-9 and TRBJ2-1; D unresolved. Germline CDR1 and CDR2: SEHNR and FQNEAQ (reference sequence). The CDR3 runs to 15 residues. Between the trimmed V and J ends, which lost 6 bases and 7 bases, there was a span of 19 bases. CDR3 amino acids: CASRPGLGPKNEQFF. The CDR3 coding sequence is TGTGCCAGCAGGCCCGGGTTAGGCCCGAAGAATGAGCAGTTCTTC.

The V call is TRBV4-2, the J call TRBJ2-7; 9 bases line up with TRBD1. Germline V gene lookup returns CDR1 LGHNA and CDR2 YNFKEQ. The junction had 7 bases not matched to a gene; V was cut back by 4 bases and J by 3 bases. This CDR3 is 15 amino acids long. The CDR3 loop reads CASSRSGTGNYEQYF. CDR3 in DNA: TGTGCCAGCAGCCGCAGCGGGACAGGGAACTACGAGCAGTACTTC.

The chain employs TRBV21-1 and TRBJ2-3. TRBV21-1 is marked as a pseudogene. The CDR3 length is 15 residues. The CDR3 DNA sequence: TGTGCCAGCAGCAAATTCAGCGGACACACAGATACGCAGTATTTT. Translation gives CASSKFSGHTDTQYF.

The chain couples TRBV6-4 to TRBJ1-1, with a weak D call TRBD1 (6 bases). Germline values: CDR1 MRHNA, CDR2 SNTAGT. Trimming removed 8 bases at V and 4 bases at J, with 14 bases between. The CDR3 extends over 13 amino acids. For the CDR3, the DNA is TGTGCCAGCGCCTGGACAGAGGGCACTGAAGCTTTCTTT. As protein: CASAWTEGTEAFF.